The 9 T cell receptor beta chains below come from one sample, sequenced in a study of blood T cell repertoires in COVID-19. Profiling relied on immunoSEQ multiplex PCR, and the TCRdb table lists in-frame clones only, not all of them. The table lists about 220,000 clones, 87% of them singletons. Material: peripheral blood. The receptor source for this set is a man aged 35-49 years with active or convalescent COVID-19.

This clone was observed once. The DNA of the CDR3 is TGTGCCAGCTTCCGGGATACTAACTATGGCTACACCTTC. It codes for CASFRDTNYGYTF. The chain links TRBV2 to TRBJ1-2; D is unresolved. The CDR3 contains 13 residues. Germline loops: CDR1 SNHLY, CDR2 FYNNEI. The V and J ends lost 8 bases and 0 bases respectively, with 10 bases between them.

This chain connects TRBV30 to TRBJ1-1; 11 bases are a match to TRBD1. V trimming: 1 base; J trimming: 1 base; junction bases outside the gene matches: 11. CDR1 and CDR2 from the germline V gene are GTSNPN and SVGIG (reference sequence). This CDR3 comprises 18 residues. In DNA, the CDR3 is TGTGCCTGGAGTGACCCCCCCCGGGACAGGGGGAGGAACACTGAAGCTTTCTTT. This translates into CAWSDPPRDRGRNTEAFF.

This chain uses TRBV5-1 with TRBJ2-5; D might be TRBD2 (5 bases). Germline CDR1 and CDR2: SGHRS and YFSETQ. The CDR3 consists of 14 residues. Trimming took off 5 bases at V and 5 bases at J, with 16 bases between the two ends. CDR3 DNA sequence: TGCGCCAGCAGGTCTCGGACTGGTATTGAGACCCAGTACTTC. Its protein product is CASRSRTGIETQYF.

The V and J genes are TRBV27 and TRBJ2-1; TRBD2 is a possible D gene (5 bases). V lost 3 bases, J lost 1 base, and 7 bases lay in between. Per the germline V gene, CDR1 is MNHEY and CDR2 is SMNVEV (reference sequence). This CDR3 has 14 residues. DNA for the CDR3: TGTGCCAGCAGTTTCGGGGTGTCCTACAATGAGCAGTTCTTC. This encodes CASSFGVSYNEQFF.

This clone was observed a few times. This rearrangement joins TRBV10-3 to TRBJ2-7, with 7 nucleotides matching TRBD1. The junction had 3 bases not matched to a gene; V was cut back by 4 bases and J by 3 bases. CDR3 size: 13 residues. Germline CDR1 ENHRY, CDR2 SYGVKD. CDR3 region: CAISVAGGYEQYF. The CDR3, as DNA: TGTGCCATCAGTGTGGCAGGGGGCTACGAGCAGTACTTC.

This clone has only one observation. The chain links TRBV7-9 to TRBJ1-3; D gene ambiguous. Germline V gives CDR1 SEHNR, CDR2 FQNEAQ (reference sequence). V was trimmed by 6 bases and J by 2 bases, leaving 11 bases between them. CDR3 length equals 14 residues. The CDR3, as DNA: TGTGCCAGCAGTCATGACGGGACTGGAAACACCATATATTTT. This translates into CASSHDGTGNTIYF. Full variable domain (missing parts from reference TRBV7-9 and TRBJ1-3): DTGVSQNPRHKITKRGQNVTFRCDPISEHNRLYWYRQTLGQGPEFLTYFQNEAQLEKSRLLSDRFSAERPKGSFSTLEIQRTEQGDSAMYLCASSHDGTGNTIYFGEGSWLTVV.

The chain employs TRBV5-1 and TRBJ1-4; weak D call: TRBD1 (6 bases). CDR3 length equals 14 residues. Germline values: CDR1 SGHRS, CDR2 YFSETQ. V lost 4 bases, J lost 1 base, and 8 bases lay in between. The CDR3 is CASSQGGTNEKLFF. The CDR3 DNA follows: TGCGCCAGCAGCCAAGGGGGAACTAATGAAAAACTGTTTTTT. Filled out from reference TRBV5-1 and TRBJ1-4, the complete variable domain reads KAGVTQTPRYLIKTRGQQVTLSCSPISGHRSVSWYQQTPGQGLQFLFEYFSETQRNKGNFPGRFSGRQFSNSRSEMNVSTLELGDSALYLCASSQGGTNEKLFFGSGTQLSVL.

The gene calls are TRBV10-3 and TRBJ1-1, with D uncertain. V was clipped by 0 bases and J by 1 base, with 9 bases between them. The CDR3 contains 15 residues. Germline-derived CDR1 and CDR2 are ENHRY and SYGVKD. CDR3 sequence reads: CAISESRGPNTEAFF. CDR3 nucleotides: TGTGCCATCAGTGAGTCTCGCGGCCCGAACACTGAAGCTTTCTTT.

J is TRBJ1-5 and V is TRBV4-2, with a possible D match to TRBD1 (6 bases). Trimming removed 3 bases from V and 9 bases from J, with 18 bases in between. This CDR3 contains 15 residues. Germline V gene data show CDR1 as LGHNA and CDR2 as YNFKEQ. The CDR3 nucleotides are TGTGCCAGCAGCCAGTCCCTGGACAGTTTTGGGCCCCAGCATTTT. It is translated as CASSQSLDSFGPQHF.